This T cell receptor beta chain was identified in a study of OX40 agonist ivuxolimab in advanced cancers. Findings and caveats of the study: At 0.1 to 3.0 mg/kg and by week 6, clonal expansion occurred in CD4+ and CD8+ blood T cells. Normalized T-cell clonal expansion was also low in some nonresponders.

Excluded were patients having autoimmune disease history or systemic immunosuppression. Blood draws occurred at baseline, cycle 4 day 1, and cycle 7 day 1. Worth noting for this clone: Its specificity is not known.

Per the germline V gene, CDR1 is MRHNA and CDR2 is SNTAGT. This CDR3 is 15 amino acids long. V gave up 4 bases and J gave up 0 bases, with 7 bases separating them. Generated by immunoSEQ multiplex PCR, the TCRdb table keeps only in-frame clones and is missing some. The table records tens of thousands of clones, approximately 81% of them present only once. The input for sequencing was CD4+ or CD8+ T cells sorted from blood, taken in a trial of the OX40 agonist ivuxolimab. The chain is built from TRBV6-4 and TRBJ2-6; no clear D gene. This receptor was obtained from an adult with an advanced solid tumor such as melanoma, head and neck, liver or kidney cancer. The CDR3 loop is CASSVGTSGANVLTF. DNA for the CDR3: TGTGCCAGCAGTGTGGGCACCTCTGGGGCCAACGTCCTGACTTTC.